The 4 T cell receptor beta chains below were found in one sample sequenced in a study of radiation and T cells in renal cell carcinoma. Repertoires were generated with immunoSEQ multiplex PCR, while TCRdb's copy carries only in-frame clones and drops some. Among 60,000 to 80,000 clones listed, more than 75% were seen once. Time point meaning: blood 2 weeks post-SBRT. Treatment reported: 15 Gy SBRT to primary tumor, nephrectomy 4 weeks later. The material was blood, obtained from a patient whose treatment included radiotherapy and nephrectomy. These receptors all come from a man in his 60s with renal cell carcinoma.

This chain connects TRBV7-2 to TRBJ2-3; the match to TRBD1 covers 10 bases. CDR1 is SGHTA, CDR2 FQGNSA, per germline. The J segment lost 2 bases and the V segment lost 5 bases, leaving 10 bases of the junction unmatched. The CDR3 length is 17 residues. CDR3 in amino acids: CASSARTGGRATDTQYF. The CDR3 DNA follows: TGTGCCAGCAGCGCGAGGACAGGGGGACGGGCCACAGATACGCAGTATTTT.

The count of this clone is one. The CDR3 here is CASSHREAPETQYF. CDR3 coding DNA: TGTGCCAGCAGCCACCGGGAGGCCCCGGAGACCCAGTACTTC. This chain links TRBV4-2 with TRBJ2-5; 7 bases are shared with TRBD2. Germline CDR1 reads LGHNA; CDR2 reads YNFKEQ. V lost 3 bases, J lost 5 bases, and 6 bases stayed unmatched. The CDR3 is 14 residues long.

The rearrangement links TRBV5-1 to TRBJ1-6; TRBD1 agrees at 8 bases. The V segment lost 3 bases and the J segment 8 bases; nucleotides outside the gene matches: 10. This CDR3 is built from 16 residues. Germline CDR1 reads SGHRS; CDR2 reads YFSETQ. The CDR3 coding sequence is TGCGCCAGCAGCTCCGCAGGGGGCATAGCGGATTCACCCCTCCACTTT. It specifies CASSSAGGIADSPLHF.

V is TRBV7-8 and J is TRBJ2-2, with D maybe TRBD2 (6 bases). The V gene's germline CDR1 is SGHVS and CDR2 FQNEAQ. CDR3 size: 15 residues. The germline V and J ends were trimmed by 2 bases and 3 bases, with 10 bases remaining between them. The CDR3 spells CASSLYTGDTGELFF. CDR3 DNA: TGTGCCAGCAGCTTATATACGGGAGACACCGGGGAGCTGTTTTTT. Combining the CDR3 with reference TRBV7-8 and TRBJ2-2 gives the whole variable domain GAGVSQSPRYKVAKRGQDVALRCDPISGHVSLFWYQQALGQGPEFLTYFQNEAQLDKSGLPSDRFFAERPEGSVSTLKIQRTQQEDSAVYLCASSLYTGDTGELFFGEGSRLTVL.